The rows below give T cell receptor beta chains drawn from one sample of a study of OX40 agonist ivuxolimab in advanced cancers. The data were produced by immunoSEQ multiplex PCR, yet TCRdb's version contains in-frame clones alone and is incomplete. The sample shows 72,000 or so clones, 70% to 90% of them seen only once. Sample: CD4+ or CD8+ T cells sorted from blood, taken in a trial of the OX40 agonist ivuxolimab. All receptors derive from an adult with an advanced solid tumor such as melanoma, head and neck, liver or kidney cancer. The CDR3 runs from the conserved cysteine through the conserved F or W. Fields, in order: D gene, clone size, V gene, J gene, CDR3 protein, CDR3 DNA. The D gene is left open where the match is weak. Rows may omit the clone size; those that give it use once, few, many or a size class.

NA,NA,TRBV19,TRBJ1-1,CASSIWANTEAFF,TGTGCCAGTAGTATATGGGCGAACACTGAAGCTTTCTTT
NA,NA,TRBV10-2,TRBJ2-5,CASSESTRETQYF,TGCGCCAGCAGTGAGTCGACGAGGGAGACCCAGTACTTC
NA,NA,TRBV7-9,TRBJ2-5,CASSLDSFVGETQYF,TGTGCCAGCAGCTTAGACTCCTTCGTCGGCGAGACCCAGTACTTC
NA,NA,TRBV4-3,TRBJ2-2,CASSQVETGELFF,TGCGCCAGCAGCCAAGTTGAAACCGGGGAGCTGTTTTTT
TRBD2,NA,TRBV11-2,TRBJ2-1,CASSRTGLAGDNEQFF,TGTGCCAGCAGCAGGACGGGACTAGCGGGAGACAATGAGCAGTTCTTC
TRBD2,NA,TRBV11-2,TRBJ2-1,CASSPLLAGGINEQFF,TGTGCCAGCAGCCCCCTACTAGCGGGAGGAATAAATGAGCAGTTCTTC
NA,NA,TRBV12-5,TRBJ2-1,CASGPFSTNEQFF,TGTGCTAGTGGCCCCTTCTCTACCAATGAGCAGTTCTTC
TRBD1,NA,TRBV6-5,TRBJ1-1,CASSYGQARNTEAFF,TGTGCCAGCAGTTACGGACAGGCTAGAAACACTGAAGCTTTCTTT
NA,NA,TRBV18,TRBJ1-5,CASSFDRNQPQHF,TGTGCCAGCTCATTCGACAGGAATCAGCCCCAGCATTTT
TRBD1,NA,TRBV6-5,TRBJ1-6,CASSYGTGGSPLHF,TGTGCCAGCAGTTATGGGACAGGGGGTTCACCCCTCCACTTT
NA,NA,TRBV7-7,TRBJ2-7,CASSRRGGGRTYEQYF,TGTGCTAGCAGCCGCAGGGGAGGGGGCCGTACCTACGAGCAGTACTTC
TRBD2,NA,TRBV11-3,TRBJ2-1,CASSLGLAEDNEQFF,TGTGCCAGCAGCCTGGGACTAGCGGAAGACAATGAGCAGTTCTTC
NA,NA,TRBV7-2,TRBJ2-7,CASSPRAGGYEQYF,TGTGCCAGCAGCCCACGAGCAGGCGGGTACGAGCAGTACTTC
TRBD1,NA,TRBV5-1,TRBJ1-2,CASSLGTGYSGYTF,TGCGCCAGCAGCTTGGGGACAGGGTATAGTGGCTACACCTTC
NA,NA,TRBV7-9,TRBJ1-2,CASSQIDRYGYTF,TGTGCCAGCAGCCAAATCGACCGATATGGCTACACCTTC
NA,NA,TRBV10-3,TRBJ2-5,CAITGAPGETQYF,TGTGCCATCACAGGGGCCCCTGGGGAGACCCAGTACTTC
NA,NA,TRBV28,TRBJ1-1,CASGQNTEAFF,TGTGCCAGCGGTCAGAACACTGAAGCTTTCTTT
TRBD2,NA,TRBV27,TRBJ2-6,CASSFGTIGSGANVLTF,TGTGCCAGCAGTTTCGGGACTATCGGCTCTGGGGCCAACGTCCTGACTTTC
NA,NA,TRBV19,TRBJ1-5,CASSIGSSNQPQHF,TGTGCCAGTAGTATAGGAAGCAGCAATCAGCCCCAGCATTTT
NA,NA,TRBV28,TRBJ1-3,CASSLSSTGYRNTIYF,TGTGCCAGCAGTTTATCCTCGACAGGATATAGGAACACCATATATTTT
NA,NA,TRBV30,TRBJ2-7,CAWSVQGYEQYF,TGTGCCTGGAGTGTACAGGGTTACGAGCAGTACTTC
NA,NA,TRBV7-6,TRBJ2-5,CASSLGIETQYF,TGTGCCAGCAGCTTAGGTATCGAGACCCAGTACTTC
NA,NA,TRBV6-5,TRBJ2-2,CASSYSQGNTGELFF,TGTGCCAGCAGTTACTCCCAGGGGAACACCGGGGAGCTGTTTTTT
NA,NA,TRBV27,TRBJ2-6,CASSFGQGVAGANVLTF,TGTGCCAGCAGTTTTGGGCAGGGAGTTGCAGGGGCCAACGTCCTGACTTTC
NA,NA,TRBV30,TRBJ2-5,CAWSDSGQGRAETQYF,TGTGCCTGGAGTGATTCGGGGCAGGGTCGGGCAGAGACCCAGTACTTC
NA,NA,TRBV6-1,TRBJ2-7,CASSEQGIVEQYF,TGTGCCAGCAGTGAACAGGGGATTGTCGAGCAGTACTTC
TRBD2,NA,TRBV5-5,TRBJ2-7,CASSKAGGTSYEQYF,TGTGCCAGCAGCAAAGCGGGGGGCACCTCCTACGAGCAGTACTTC
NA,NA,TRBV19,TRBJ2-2,CASSIEGYRNTGELFF,TGTGCCAGTAGTATAGAGGGGTATCGGAACACCGGGGAGCTGTTTTTT
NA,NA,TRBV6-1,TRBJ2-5,CASSEMFSQETQYF,TGTGCCAGCAGTGAAATGTTCAGTCAAGAGACCCAGTACTTC
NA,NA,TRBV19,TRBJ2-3,CASSIDGDRAQQYF,TGTGCCAGTAGTATAGATGGGGATAGGGCGCAGCAGTATTTT
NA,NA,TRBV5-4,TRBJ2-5,CASSLGQGQETQYF,TGTGCCAGCAGCTTGGGGCAGGGGCAAGAGACCCAGTACTTC
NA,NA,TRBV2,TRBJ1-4,CASRQVREKLFF,TGTGCCAGCAGACAGGTCCGGGAAAAACTGTTTTTT
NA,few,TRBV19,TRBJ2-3,CASSMGTSLVSDTQYF,TGTGCCAGTAGTATGGGGACAAGCTTAGTGTCAGATACGCAGTATTTT
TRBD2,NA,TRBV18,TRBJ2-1,CASSRLAGGLSEQFF,TGTGCCAGCTCAAGATTAGCGGGAGGGCTTAGTGAGCAGTTCTTC
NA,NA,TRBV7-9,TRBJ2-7,CASSFSPSNEQYF,TGTGCCAGCAGCTTCAGTCCTTCGAACGAGCAGTACTTC
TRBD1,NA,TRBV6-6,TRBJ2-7,CASRQGVYEQYF,TGTGCCAGTCGACAGGGCGTCTACGAGCAGTACTTC
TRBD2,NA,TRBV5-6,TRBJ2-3,CASSSRGSGRRPDTQYF,TGTGCCAGCAGCTCCCGGGGTAGCGGGAGGAGGCCAGATACGCAGTATTTT
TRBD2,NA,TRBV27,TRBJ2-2,CASSLSPGLASKRSTGELFF,TGTGCCAGCAGCCTTTCACCGGGACTAGCGTCAAAGAGAAGCACCGGGGAGCTGTTTTTT
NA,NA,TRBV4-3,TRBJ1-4,CASSQEWVQYNEKLFF,TGCGCCAGCAGCCAAGAATGGGTACAGTATAATGAAAAACTGTTTTTT
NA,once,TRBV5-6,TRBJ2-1,CASNPLSGGWEQFF,TGTGCCAGCAACCCCCTTTCGGGTGGCTGGGAGCAGTTCTTC
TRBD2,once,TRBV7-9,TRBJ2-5,CASSLGLAGDQETQYF,TGTGCCAGCAGCCTGGGACTAGCGGGGGACCAAGAGACCCAGTACTTC
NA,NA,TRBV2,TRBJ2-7,CASSGSGPDPYEQYF,TGTGCCAGCAGTGGATCAGGGCCTGACCCCTACGAGCAGTACTTC
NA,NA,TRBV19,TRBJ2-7,CASSRRNSYEQYF,TGTGCCAGTAGTAGACGGAACTCCTACGAGCAGTACTTC
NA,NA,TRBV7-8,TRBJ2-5,CASSPYTGAEETQYF,TGTGCCAGCAGTCCTTATACAGGAGCTGAAGAGACCCAGTACTTC
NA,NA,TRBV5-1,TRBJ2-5,CASSRDNQETQYF,TGCGCCAGCAGCCGGGACAATCAAGAGACCCAGTACTTC
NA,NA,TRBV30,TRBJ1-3,CAWSDEDSFSGNTIYF,TGTGCCTGGAGTGATGAGGACAGTTTCTCTGGAAACACCATATATTTT
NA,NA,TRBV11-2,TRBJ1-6,CASSPRDFNSPLHF,TGTGCCAGCAGCCCCCGGGACTTCAATTCACCCCTCCACTTT
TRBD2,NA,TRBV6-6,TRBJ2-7,CASSSISGRSIYEQYF,TGTGCCAGCAGTTCAATTAGCGGGAGGAGTATTTACGAGCAGTACTTC
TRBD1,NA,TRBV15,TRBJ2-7,CATSRTGAPRDEQYF,TGTGCCACCAGCAGGACAGGGGCCCCAAGGGACGAGCAGTACTTC
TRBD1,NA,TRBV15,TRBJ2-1,CATSRDGTADNEQFF,TGTGCCACCAGCAGAGACGGGACAGCAGACAATGAGCAGTTCTTC
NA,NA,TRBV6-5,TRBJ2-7,CASSRSGSYEQYF,TGTGCCAGCAGTAGGTCAGGCTCCTACGAGCAGTACTTC
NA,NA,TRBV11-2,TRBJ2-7,CASSLDRSSYEQYF,TGTGCCAGCAGCTTAGACAGGAGCTCCTACGAGCAGTACTTC
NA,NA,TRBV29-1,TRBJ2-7,CSVRSGTDYVEQYF,TGCAGCGTACGATCCGGGACGGATTACGTAGAGCAGTACTTC
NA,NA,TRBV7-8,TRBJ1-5,CASSLSRVNMFSQPQHF,TGTGCCAGCAGCTTATCGAGGGTGAATATGTTTTCTCAGCCCCAGCATTTT